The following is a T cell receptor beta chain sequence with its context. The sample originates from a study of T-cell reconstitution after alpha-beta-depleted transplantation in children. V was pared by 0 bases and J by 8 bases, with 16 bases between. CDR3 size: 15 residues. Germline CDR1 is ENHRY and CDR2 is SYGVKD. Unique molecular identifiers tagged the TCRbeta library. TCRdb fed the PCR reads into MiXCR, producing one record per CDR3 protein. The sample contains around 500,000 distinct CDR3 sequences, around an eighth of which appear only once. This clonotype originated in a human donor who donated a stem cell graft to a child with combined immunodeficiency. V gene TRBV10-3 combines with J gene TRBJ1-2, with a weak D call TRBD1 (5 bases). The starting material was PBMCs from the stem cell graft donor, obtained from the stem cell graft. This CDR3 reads CAISESLEGLEGYTF. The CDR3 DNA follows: TGTGCCATCAGTGAGTCGCTCGAGGGGCTGGAGGGCTACACCTTC.